Listed below are T cell receptor beta chains from one sample, sequenced in a study of OX40 agonist ivuxolimab in advanced cancers. Assay used: immunoSEQ multiplex PCR; TCRdb lists only in-frame clones, some missing. This table has 55,000 to 60,000 clones, approximately 89% appearing once. This specimen was CD4+ or CD8+ T cells sorted from blood, taken in a trial of the OX40 agonist ivuxolimab. Source of these receptors: an adult with an advanced solid tumor such as melanoma, head and neck, liver or kidney cancer. The CDR3 runs from the conserved cysteine through the conserved F or W. The D gene is left open where the match is weak. Some rows have no size entry. The others give once, few or many, or a class for an expanded clone.

abundance: NA
d_gene: NA
v_gene: TRBV28
j_gene: TRBJ2-3
CDR3nt: TGTGCCAGCGAAACAGGGACAGATACGCAGTATTTT
CDR3aa: CASETGTDTQYF

abundance: NA
d_gene: NA
v_gene: TRBV5-1
j_gene: TRBJ2-7
CDR3nt: TGCGCCAGCAGGGAAGGGGCAGGGTCCCTCGAGCAGTACTTC
CDR3aa: CASREGAGSLEQYF

abundance: NA
d_gene: NA
v_gene: TRBV25-1
j_gene: TRBJ2-3
CDR3nt: TGTGCCAGCAGTGTAGCGGCCACAGATACGCAGTATTTT
CDR3aa: CASSVAATDTQYF

abundance: NA
d_gene: TRBD2
v_gene: TRBV14
j_gene: TRBJ2-7
CDR3nt: TGTGCCAGCAGCCGACCACGGGACTACTTCAAGAACACCTACGAGCAGTACTTC
CDR3aa: CASSRPRDYFKNTYEQYF

abundance: NA
d_gene: TRBD1
v_gene: TRBV6-1
j_gene: TRBJ1-5
CDR3nt: TGTGCCAGCAGTGAACCACAGGGGGCTCAGCCCCAGCATTTT
CDR3aa: CASSEPQGAQPQHF

abundance: NA
d_gene: NA
v_gene: TRBV5-1
j_gene: TRBJ2-1
CDR3nt: TGCGCCAGCAGCTTGGTTGCCCCACACGCCGGGCTAAAAGACGACAATGAGCAGTTCTTC
CDR3aa: CASSLVAPHAGLKDDNEQFF

abundance: NA
d_gene: TRBD1
v_gene: TRBV30
j_gene: TRBJ1-5
CDR3nt: TGTGCCTGGAGCAAGACAGGGGGCGGTCAGCCCCAGCATTTT
CDR3aa: CAWSKTGGGQPQHF

abundance: NA
d_gene: NA
v_gene: TRBV30
j_gene: TRBJ1-2
CDR3nt: TGTGCCCTAGGGGCGGCTTATGGCTACACCTTC
CDR3aa: CALGAAYGYTF

abundance: NA
d_gene: NA
v_gene: TRBV30
j_gene: TRBJ2-7
CDR3nt: TGTGCCTGGAGTGACGGGACGGGGACCTACGAGCAGTACTTC
CDR3aa: CAWSDGTGTYEQYF

abundance: NA
d_gene: NA
v_gene: TRBV4-2
j_gene: TRBJ1-2
CDR3nt: TGTGCCAGCAGCCAAGCTGACTATGGCTACACCTTC
CDR3aa: CASSQADYGYTF

abundance: few
d_gene: TRBD2
v_gene: TRBV10-1
j_gene: TRBJ2-3
CDR3nt: TGCGCCAGCAGTGACAAGCGGGAGTTCGCAGATACGCAGTATTTT
CDR3aa: CASSDKREFADTQYF

abundance: NA
d_gene: NA
v_gene: TRBV2
j_gene: TRBJ2-1
CDR3nt: TGTGCCAGTCAGGTCTACAATGAGCAGTTCTTC
CDR3aa: CASQVYNEQFF

abundance: NA
d_gene: TRBD1
v_gene: TRBV19
j_gene: TRBJ2-2
CDR3nt: TGTGCCAGTAGTACGGACAGGTCGGCCGGGGAGCCGTTTTTT
CDR3aa: CASSTDRSAGEPFF

abundance: NA
d_gene: NA
v_gene: TRBV9
j_gene: TRBJ1-1
CDR3nt: TGTGCCAGCAGCGACCCTTTGGGTATTGGTCCGAACACTGAAGCTTTCTTT
CDR3aa: CASSDPLGIGPNTEAFF

abundance: NA
d_gene: TRBD1
v_gene: TRBV5-1
j_gene: TRBJ1-2
CDR3nt: TGCGCCAGCAGCGCGGGACAGGGGGACTATGGCTACGCCTTC
CDR3aa: CASSAGQGDYGYAF